This T cell receptor beta chain emerged from a study of metastatic and nonmetastatic thyroid tumors (dated by TCRdb to the early 2020s). In the study overall: Repertoires were compared across peripheral blood and tumor or nodule tissue samples from malignant and benign thyroid patients. The study at large found these results: In both blood and tumor samples, malignant tumors were reported to have significantly higher TCR beta diversity than benign nodules.

From the germline V gene, CDR1 is MNHNS and CDR2 is SASEGT. Inclusive of the bounding cysteine and phenylalanine, the CDR3 is 14 residues long. The sequence is cut down to CDR3 DNA, 42 bases in frame from base 1. Trimming removed 5 bases from V and 5 bases from J, leaving 12 bases between the germline ends. This clone was recorded a few times. Its antigen is currently not known. No base qualities exist here, and no much larger clone lies one base off it. No treatment had been received by any patient before thyroid surgery. Using T-cell receptor beta sequencing, the researchers looked back retrospectively at clinical samples from patients, gathered between about 2011 and 2019. Library generation was performed with PCR. The sample was run on an Illumina HiSeq 4000. The TCR beta-chain CDR3 region of each patient was profiled by high-throughput sequencing. Concerning the study's data processing: The researchers built a classifier to tell apart papillary thyroid cancer patients with distant metastasis, based on CDR3 differences among clinicopathological groups. The Shannon index was used to assess repertoire diversity, and the Morisita-Horn index was used to assess tumor-blood repertoire similarity. TCRdb's own reprocessing of the public reads used fastp at Q25 and MiXCR and kept productive beta chains. The V and J calls, along with clone size, are taken from TCRdb and not from the paper's own processing. For this sample the table gives about 16,000 clones, of which approximately 12% were detected only once. About 15% of the sample lies in the top ten.

The sequence was collected from a female donor with papillary thyroid cancer or a benign thyroid nodule (not recorded which). Some clones in this sample may be carry-over from other donors' samples. Recombination joined TRBV6-1 with TRBJ2-2, with no confidently assigned D gene. The source material was tumor tissue. This receptor has the CDR3 CASSRLPETGELFF. The bases read TGTGCCAGCAGTAGGCTACCGGAGACCGGGGAGCTGTTTTTT.